This record concerns one TCR beta chain sequence. Method: immunoSEQ multiplex PCR; TCRdb's copy keeps in-frame clones and lacks some. The data hold 25,000 to 35,000 clones, with roughly three quarters observed a single time. The sample originates from a study of radiotherapy plus CTLA-4 blockade in lung cancer. Turning to the study itself: Of all patients, more than 15% responded objectively and 31% showed disease control.

Focal radiation plus CTLA-4 blockade with ipilimumab was administered to patients who had chemo-refractory metastatic non-small-cell lung cancer. V was pared by 4 bases and J by 5 bases, with 15 bases between. CDR1 is SGHRS, CDR2 YFSETQ, per germline. This CDR3 comprises 15 residues. The sample consisted of peripheral blood, taken from a patient treated with radiotherapy plus ipilimumab. This sequence originates from a human donor with non-small cell lung cancer that progressed on radiotherapy plus ipilimumab. The rearrangement joins TRBV5-1 to TRBJ1-4; possible D gene TRBD1, 5 bases. CDR3 loop: CASSHSQGRNEKLFF. The CDR3 DNA reads TGCGCCAGCAGCCACTCTCAGGGTCGCAATGAAAAACTGTTTTTT.